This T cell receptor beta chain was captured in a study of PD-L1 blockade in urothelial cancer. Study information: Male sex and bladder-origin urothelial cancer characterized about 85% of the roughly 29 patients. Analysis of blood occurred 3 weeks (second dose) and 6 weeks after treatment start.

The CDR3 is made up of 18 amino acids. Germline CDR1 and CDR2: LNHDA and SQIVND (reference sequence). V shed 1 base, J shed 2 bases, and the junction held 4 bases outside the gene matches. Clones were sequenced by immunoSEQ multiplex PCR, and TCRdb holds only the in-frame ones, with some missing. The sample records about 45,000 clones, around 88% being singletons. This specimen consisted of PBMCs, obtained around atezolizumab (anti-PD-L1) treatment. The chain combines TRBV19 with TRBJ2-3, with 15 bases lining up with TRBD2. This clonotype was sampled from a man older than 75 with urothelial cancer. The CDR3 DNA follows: TGTGCCAGTAGTATAGTCGGACTAGCGGGGGGGGCCACAGATACGCAGTATTTT. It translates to CASSIVGLAGGATDTQYF. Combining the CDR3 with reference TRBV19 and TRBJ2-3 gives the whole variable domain DGGITQSPKYLFRKEGQNVTLSCEQNLNHDAMYWYRQDPGQGLRLIYYSQIVNDFQKGDIAEGYSVSREKKESFPLTVTSAQKNPTAFYLCASSIVGLAGGATDTQYFGPGTRLTVL.